Below, 17 T cell receptor beta chains from the same sample are listed, as sequenced in a study of identical twins (dated by TCRdb to 2016 to 2017). Libraries were prepared through 5' RACE. Sequencing instrument: Illumina HiSeq 2000. The public reads were reanalyzed by TCRdb: fastp trimming at Q25, MiXCR alignment, in-frame beta chains only. Every entry covers one CDR3 protein and lists the most common genes and DNA from its rows. Recorded for this sample are under 900,000 distinct CDR3 sequences; 18% of them occurred a single time. The ten biggest clones cover around 13% of the sample. This sample was shared with a second study, whose subject was T cells expressing NK-cell markers.

The sequencing input was PBMCs. The receptors originated from a woman aged 18-29 years in good health.

To note about this clonotype: A much larger clone lies one base from this, so it may be a read error. V is TRBV20-1 and J is TRBJ2-3; 8 bases align to TRBD2. The CDR3 loop spans 13 amino acids. CDR1 is DFQATT, CDR2 SNEGSKA, per germline (reference sequence). Losses at the gene ends were 8 bases for V and 6 bases for J; bases not matched to a gene: 10. This chain's CDR3 is CSPAGGPGDTQYF. CDR3 bases: TGCAGTCCCGCGGGAGGACCCGGGGATACGCAGTATTTT.

This clonotype was seen many times. The chain recombines TRBV12-3 or TRBV12-4 with TRBJ2-1; D is ambiguous. V lost 5 bases, J lost 7 bases, and 6 bases lay in between. The CDR3 runs to 11 residues. CDR3 loop: CASSLQNEQFF. In DNA form, the CDR3 reads TGTGCCAGCAGTCTCCAAAATGAGCAGTTCTTC.

This chain connects TRBV7-9 to TRBJ2-5; 13 nucleotides line up with TRBD2. The junction had 2 bases not matched to a gene; V was cut back by 5 bases and J by 2 bases. Germline V CDR1 and CDR2: SEHNR, FQNEAQ (reference sequence). This CDR3 has 15 amino acids. In DNA, the CDR3 is TGTGCCAGCAGCACTAGCGGGAGGGCTCAAGAGACCCAGTACTTC. Translated: CASSTSGRAQETQYF.

This clonotype was picked up a small number of times. The chain links TRBV12-3 or TRBV12-4 to TRBJ1-4, with a possible D match to TRBD1 (6 bases). V lost 5 bases and J lost 6, with 13 bases in between. The CDR3 sequence is 14 residues long. Here the CDR3 DNA reads TGTGCCAGCAGTCCACAGGGTACTGATGAAAAACTGTTTTTT. This gives the protein CASSPQGTDEKLFF.

This sequence joins TRBV5-1 and TRBJ1-1, with 8 positions matching TRBD1. J gave up 4 bases and V 1 base, and 6 bases lay outside the gene matches. CDR3 length equals 15 residues. Germline CDR1 reads SGHRS; CDR2 reads YFSETQ. Written as DNA, the CDR3 is TGCGCCAGCAGCTTGACGGGACAGGCTAGCACTGAAGCTTTCTTT. Translating gives CASSLTGQASTEAFF.

This clonotype was seen once. This chain connects TRBV29-1 to TRBJ2-5; D is perhaps TRBD1 or TRBD2 (5 bases each). The V end lost 4 bases, the J end lost 7 bases, and 13 bases lay between the germline ends. This CDR3 has 12 amino acids. Germline V lookup: CDR1 SQVTM, CDR2 ANQGSEA. The CDR3 sequence is CSVAGDGRTQYF. In DNA, the CDR3 is TGCAGCGTTGCTGGGGACGGTAGGACCCAGTACTTC.

This clonotype was seen a few times. This sequence joins TRBV6-5 and TRBJ1-1; unclear D gene. V was trimmed by 0 bases and J by 1 base, leaving 12 bases between them. Germline V lookup: CDR1 MNHEY, CDR2 SVGAGI. There are 16 residues in the CDR3. CDR3 DNA: TGTGCCAGCAGTTACTCCGGCCCCGCGGGGAACACTGAAGCTTTCTTT. Protein: CASSYSGPAGNTEAFF.

The table lists this clonotype with a few counts. The chain employs TRBV20-1 and TRBJ2-1; 8 bases fit TRBD2. J lost 4 bases, V lost 3 bases, and 17 bases had no gene match. This CDR3 has 18 amino acids. Germline V gene data show CDR1 as DFQATT and CDR2 as SNEGSKA (reference sequence). The CDR3 reads CSASIFAGGSISYNEQFF. CDR3 nucleotides: TGCAGTGCTAGCATCTTTGCGGGGGGATCTATATCTTACAATGAGCAGTTCTTC.

The chain uses TRBV28 and TRBJ2-5, with D tentatively TRBD1 (5 bases). The V gene's germline CDR1 is MDHEN and CDR2 SYDVKM. This CDR3 contains 13 residues. V shed 9 bases and J shed 0 bases, with 11 bases lying between them. The CDR3 spells CASETEYQETQYF. Written as DNA, the CDR3 is TGTGCCAGTGAGACAGAGTACCAAGAGACCCAGTACTTC. Drawing the rest from reference TRBV28 and TRBJ2-5, the complete variable domain is DVKVTQSSRYLVKRTGEKVFLECVQDMDHENMFWYRQDPGLGLRLIYFSYDVKMKEKGDIPEGYSVSREKKERFSLILESASTNQTSMYLCASETEYQETQYFGPGTRLLVL.

The CDR3: CASSPGTSFSEQYF. The CDR3 DNA follows: TGTGCCAGCAGTCCCGGGACTTCTTTTTCCGAGCAGTACTTC. The J gene is TRBJ2-7, the V gene TRBV7-9; tentative D call: TRBD2 (6 bases). The CDR3 consists of 14 residues. V lost 6 bases to trimming and J lost 6 bases, with 18 bases between them. CDR1 is SEHNR and CDR2 is FQNEAQ in the germline V gene (reference sequence).

This clonotype has at least ten counts. The V and J genes are TRBV12-3 or TRBV12-4 and TRBJ2-7; no definite D call. The CDR3 sequence is 11 residues long. Trimming pared 3 bases from V and 7 bases from J, leaving 7 bases between. CDR3 bases: TGTGCCAGCAGTTTTTCCGGGGAGCAGTACTTC. Its translation is CASSFSGEQYF.

This clonotype has just a few counts. The chain links TRBV20-1 to TRBJ2-1, with TRBD2 as a possible D gene (6 bases). Germline-derived CDR1 and CDR2 are DFQATT and SNEGSKA (reference sequence). This CDR3 is 11 amino acids long. Between the trimmed V and J ends, which lost 6 bases and 9 bases, there was a span of 12 bases. In DNA, the CDR3 is TGCAGTGCGCCGGACTATCCTGAGCAGTTCTTC. Amino acid sequence: CSAPDYPEQFF.

The chain has TRBV24-1 and TRBJ2-2; D remains ambiguous. This CDR3 contains 13 residues. Trimming took 4 bases from V and 1 from J, leaving 3 bases between them. The germline CDR1 and CDR2 sequences are KGHDR and SFDVKD. CDR3 nucleotide sequence: TGTGCCACCAGTGAGGTGAACACCGGGGAGCTGTTTTTT. Protein product: CATSEVNTGELFF.

The chain recombines TRBV20-1 with TRBJ1-1, with TRBD1 matching over 7 bases. With V trimmed by 3 bases and J by 4 bases, 5 bases remained unmatched. The CDR3 length is 13 residues. CDR1 and CDR2 (germline): DFQATT, SNEGSKA (reference sequence). CDR3 DNA sequence: TGCAGTGCTAGGGCTTCAGGGGGCACTGAAGCTTTCTTT. It specifies CSARASGGTEAFF.

The chain recombines TRBV20-1 with TRBJ2-5; D remains ambiguous. This CDR3 spans 11 amino acids. The V end was cut by 4 bases, the J end by 1 base, with 4 bases between. The germline CDR1 and CDR2 sequences are DFQATT and SNEGSKA (reference sequence). The CDR3 coding sequence is TGCAGTGCTAACCTCCAAGAGACCCAGTACTTC. Encoded protein: CSANLQETQYF.

The chain is built from TRBV29-1 and TRBJ2-1, with D hard to call. The germline gives CDR1 SQVTM, CDR2 ANQGSEA. The CDR3 loop spans 8 amino acids. The V gene lost 7 bases and the J gene lost 10 bases, with 5 bases spanning the gap. The CDR3: CSGGEQFF. The CDR3 region has the DNA TGCAGCGGTGGGGAGCAGTTCTTC.

A few counts support this clonotype. The chain recombines TRBV2 with TRBJ2-4; 7 bases map to TRBD2. The CDR3 extends over 17 amino acids. After removal of 6 bases from V and 0 bases from J, the junction contained 11 bases not matched to a gene. CDR1 and CDR2 from the germline V gene are SNHLY and FYNNEI. CDR3 nucleotides: TGTGCCAGCAGCGCTGAGGGCGGCGGGGGAGCCAAAAACATTCAGTACTTC. Translation gives CASSAEGGGGAKNIQYF.